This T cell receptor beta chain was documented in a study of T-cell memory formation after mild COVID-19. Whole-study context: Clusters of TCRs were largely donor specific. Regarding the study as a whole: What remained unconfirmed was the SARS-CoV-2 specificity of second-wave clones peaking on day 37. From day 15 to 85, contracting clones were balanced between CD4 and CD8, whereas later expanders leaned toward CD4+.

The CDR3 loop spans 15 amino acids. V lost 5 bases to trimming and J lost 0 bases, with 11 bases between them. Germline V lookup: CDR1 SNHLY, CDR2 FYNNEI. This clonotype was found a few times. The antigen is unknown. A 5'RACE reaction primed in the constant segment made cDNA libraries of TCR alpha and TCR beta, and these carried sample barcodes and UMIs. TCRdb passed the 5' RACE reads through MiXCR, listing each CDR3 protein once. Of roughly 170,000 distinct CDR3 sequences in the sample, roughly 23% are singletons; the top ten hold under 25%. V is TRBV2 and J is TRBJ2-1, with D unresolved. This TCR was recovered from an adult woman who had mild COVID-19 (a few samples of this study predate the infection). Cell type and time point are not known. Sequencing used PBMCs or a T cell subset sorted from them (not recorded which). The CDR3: CASSFDASSYNEQFF. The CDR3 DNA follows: TGTGCCAGCAGTTTCGACGCGAGCTCCTACAATGAGCAGTTCTTC.